The clone carrying this T cell receptor (beta chain) was counted between two and nine times. Antigen unknown. This entry belongs to a study of blood T cells in healthy people across ages. Study-level results: CMV status of donors was unknown, possibly confounding expanded clonotype changes.

Trimming pared 4 bases from V and 1 base from J, leaving 8 bases between. CDR3 size: 14 residues. Per the germline V gene, CDR1 is MNHEY and CDR2 is SVGEGT. Alongside a J-beta primer mix, a sample-barcoded 5' primer served in a second PCR lasting roughly 7 to 12 cycles. Via MiXCR, TCRdb re-called the 5' RACE reads, giving one row per CDR3 protein. The data show more than 600,000 distinct CDR3 sequences, roughly 25% seen once. A further study also used this sample, focusing on T cells of mothers and their children. As that study records: For each mother, over 9 million TCR beta CDR3 reads were obtained, and for each child, 2.5 million to 3 million.

This chain links TRBV6-2 or TRBV6-3 with TRBJ2-1; the D gene is possibly TRBD2 (5 bases). The origin of this receptor is a boy aged 10-17 years in good health. Sequences were obtained from blood. As DNA, the CDR3 is TGTGCCAGCAGTTCTAGCAGGTCCTACAATGAGCAGTTCTTC. Its protein is CASSSSRSYNEQFF.